This paragraph reports one T cell receptor beta chain. This specimen comes from a study of shared clonotypes between healthy human individuals. CD4+ cells underwent separation, giving CD45RA+ naive and CD45RA-negative memory subsets. Trimming took off 4 bases at V and 7 bases at J, with 20 bases between the two ends. The length of the CDR3 is 16 residues. Germline V lookup: CDR1 SGHTA, CDR2 FQGTGA. The repertoire was sequenced with immunoSEQ multiplex PCR; TCRdb's copy has only in-frame clones and lacks some. The sample includes 2.3 million or so clones, over 90% of them seen just once. The chain employs TRBV7-3 and TRBJ2-1, with a weak D call TRBD1 (6 bases). This clonotype was sampled from a young man in good health. Some clones in this sample may be carry-over from other donors' samples. The sequenced material came from naive CD4+ T cells from PBMCs. Subset given: CD45RA+ positively selected. In DNA form, the CDR3 reads TGTGCCAGCAGCTCGCGACAGGAGAAAGGAAGAAATGAGCAGTTCTTC. It translates to CASSSRQEKGRNEQFF.